This record covers a single T cell receptor (beta chain). This clonotype has only a few counts. What antigen it recognizes has not been identified. No qualities accompany the bases; no much larger clone lies one base away. The sample comes from a study of identical twins (TCRdb year 2016). The study in broad terms: To test whether fetal clonotypes persist, this study deep-sequenced TCR alpha and beta repertoires from monozygotic twins, from unrelated adults of various ages, and from cord blood. To rule out contamination, replicate twin experiments were performed at different times with different library preparation protocols.

Every donor in the study was a healthy Caucasian. Three pairs of female monozygotic twins, all aged about 18 to 30 years, were included in the twin cohort. CD4+ and CD8+ T cell populations were isolated with positive isolation kits from Invitrogen. What the work shows at the level of the full study, not this receptor alone: Recombination models systematically underestimated out-of-frame TCR alpha sharing in monozygotic twins but agreed with sharing between unrelated individuals. Compared with coincidental sharing between unrelated individuals, out-of-frame TCR alpha sequences shared between twins showed an excess of sequences with low generation probability. Because the same donors could not be followed over many years, the conclusions depended on cross-sectional statistical analysis. Fewer insertions were carried by abundant cord blood beta clonotypes; a weaker similar trend was observed in young adult naive repertoires, while no such trend was observed in memory repertoires. Zero-insertion analyses could be partly confounded by invariant T cells such as MAIT and iNKT, although diverse VJ usage argued against such confounding for most clonotypes. The excess sharing between twins in beta out-of-frame sequences was weaker because fewer shared sequences reduced the signal-to-noise ratio.

Libraries were constructed by 5' RACE. Sequenced using an Illumina HiSeq 2000. Template switching added a universal primer binding site, and the final cDNA carried a unique molecular identifier that allowed TCR cDNA molecules to be counted accurately. Specific primers in the conserved constant-segment region were used to synthesize first-strand cDNA for TCR alpha and beta chains. To control for contamination, every cDNA library was double barcoded, receiving both a SMART-Mk sample barcode and Illumina barcodes. Two successive PCR steps introduced TruSeq adapter sequences along with Illumina sample barcodes. The Illumina HiSeq platform was used with custom primers to sequence TCR alpha and beta cDNA libraries. Regarding the original processing steps: Raw reads were processed with MiGEC to extract unique molecular identifiers, and MiXCR was used to determine CDR3 positions. For each individual, recombination models were inferred using an EM algorithm with the repgenHMM and IGoR tools. Shared clonotype analysis was performed with the tcR package in R, normalizing sharing by the product of cloneset sizes. To study raw recombination without the effects of thymic and clonal selection, out-of-frame nonproductive sequences were analyzed. TCRdb handled the public reads itself, with Q25 trimming in fastp and clone calling in MiXCR, and kept productive beta chains. Every distinct CDR3 protein forms one entry, paired with its most common genes and DNA. What appears here as the V and J calls and clone size reflects TCRdb's work, not the paper's. In this sample the table shows hundreds of thousands of distinct CDR3 sequences, about 22% of which occur a single time. Approximately 0.49% of the sample belongs to the ten largest clones.

Between the V and J ends, shortened by 2 bases and 6 bases respectively, the junction contains 12 bases. CDR1 and CDR2, looked up from the germline V gene, are SGHRS and YFSETQ. Spanning cysteine to phenylalanine, the CDR3 consists of 15 amino acids. Only CDR3 DNA remains: 45 bases, in frame from the first base. The same data also went into a second study, on yellow fever vaccine responses in identical twins. According to the second study: According to the authors, in identical twins the way T cells responded to vaccination appeared partly convergent and partly personalized. In the study, vaccine-responding T cell clones were precisely tracked in identical twins.

The chain is made from TRBV5-1 and TRBJ1-6; the D gene lacks a confident call. The sequenced sample was CD4+ T cells sorted from blood. The clonotype was recovered from a woman in her late teens or twenties in good health. The CDR3 protein: CASSLDPETNSPLHF. The nucleotide sequence reads TGCGCCAGCAGCTTAGATCCTGAGACTAATTCACCCCTCCACTTT. The variable domain in full, with residues beyond the CDR3 obtained from the reference TRBV5-1 and TRBJ1-6 genes, is KAGVTQTPRYLIKTRGQQVTLSCSPISGHRSVSWYQQTPGQGLQFLFEYFSETQRNKGNFPGRFSGRQFSNSRSEMNVSTLELGDSALYLCASSLDPETNSPLHFGNGTRLTVT.